The next 6 T cell receptor beta chains were all read from a single sample in a study of metastatic and nonmetastatic thyroid tumors. TCRdb ran MiXCR on the PCR reads. The profile covers roughly 27,000 clones, with less than 30% appearing a single time and 13% to 15% taken by the ten largest. The entire patient cohort was treatment-naive prior to thyroid surgery. What was sequenced was blood. These receptors came from a female donor with papillary thyroid cancer or a benign thyroid nodule (not recorded which). Some clones in this sample may be carry-over from other donors' samples.

The gene calls are TRBV20-1 and TRBJ2-5; 15 nucleotides line up with TRBD2. The CDR3 covers 16 residues. V gave up 5 bases and J gave up 4 bases; unmatched junction bases: 8. Germline lookup yields CDR1 DFQATT and CDR2 SNEGSKA (reference sequence). This CDR3 is CSAEMGLAGGGETQYF. CDR3 bases: TGCAGTGCTGAGATGGGACTAGCGGGAGGCGGAGAGACCCAGTACTTC.

This clone appeared many times. Since a much larger clone is just one base distant, this may be a read error. Other DNA variants within this sample encode the same CDR3. CDR3 coding DNA: TGTGCCAGTAGTTCAACCTCCGGGACAGGTAATTCCTATGAGCAGTACTTC. It is translated as CASSSTSGTGNSYEQYF. The chain is built from TRBV19 and TRBJ2-7, with TRBD1 matching over 8 bases. Germline CDR1 and CDR2: LNHDA and SQIVND (reference sequence). The CDR3 is 17 amino acids.

This clone was seen repeatedly, ten times or more. The J gene is TRBJ1-2, the V gene TRBV12-3 or TRBV12-4, with TRBD1 matching 7 bases. V was pared by 2 bases and J by 0 bases, with 0 bases of the junction left unmatched. The CDR3 is 14 amino acids. The CDR3 nucleotides are TGTGCCAGCAGTTTACAGGGGGCTAACTATGGCTACACCTTC. This encodes CASSLQGANYGYTF.

In the case of this clone: A much bigger clone sits one base away, suggesting this may be a read error. The rearrangement links TRBV12-3 or TRBV12-4 to TRBJ2-1, with D possibly TRBD2 on 6 matching bases. CDR3 size: 13 residues. V lost 8 bases, J lost 11 bases, and 19 bases lay in between. The CDR3 loop reads CASAPEGCPKQFF. The CDR3 coding sequence is TGTGCCAGCGCCCCGGAGGGGTGTCCCAAGCAGTTCTTC.

This chain uses TRBV20-1 with TRBJ1-2, with TRBD1 as a possible D gene (6 bases). The germline gives CDR1 DFQATT, CDR2 SNEGSKA (reference sequence). There are 13 residues in the CDR3. V lost 3 bases and J 4 bases, leaving 12 bases between the germline ends. The CDR3 bases are TGCAGTGCTAGCCAACCCAGGGGCTATGGCTACACCTTC. Its translation: CSASQPRGYGYTF.

Written as DNA, the CDR3 is TGTGCCAGCGCCTTAGGGACCAGCGAGAACACCGGGGAGCTGTTTTTT. This gives the protein CASALGTSENTGELFF. This chain joins TRBV6-4 and TRBJ2-2, with D perhaps TRBD1 or TRBD2 (5 bases each). The CDR3 is made up of 16 amino acids. The V end was cut by 8 bases, the J end by 1 base, with 17 bases between. The germline V gene encodes CDR1 MRHNA and CDR2 SNTAGT.